A single sample is the source of the 21 T cell receptor beta chains below, sequenced in a study of neoadjuvant anti-PD-1 for oral cavity cancer. The method was immunoSEQ multiplex PCR; TCRdb's version includes in-frame clones alone and lacks a portion of them. The sample holds more than 12,000 clones, approximately 70% seen once. The starting material was PBMCs, obtained before nivolumab (anti-PD-1) treatment. These receptor sequences come from a person between 35 and 79 years old with oral cavity squamous cell carcinoma.

V gene TRBV4-1 combines with J gene TRBJ2-1; D not resolved. The germline gives CDR1 MGHRA, CDR2 YSYEKL. Trimming stripped 2 bases from V and 9 bases from J, with 20 bases between. This CDR3 has 16 residues. The CDR3 DNA sequence: TGCGCCAGCAGCCAATCCCAGTCAGGTTACGGCGGTGAGCAGTTCTTC. This sequence encodes CASSQSQSGYGGEQFF.

The V call is TRBV2, the J call TRBJ2-5; TRBD1 is a possible D gene (5 bases). V was shortened by 5 bases and J by 0 bases, with 10 bases between the two germline ends. Germline lookup yields CDR1 SNHLY and CDR2 FYNNEI. There are 14 residues in the CDR3. CDR3 loop: CASSKDRNQETQYF. The CDR3, as DNA: TGTGCCAGCAGTAAAGACAGAAACCAAGAGACCCAGTACTTC.

This sequence joins TRBV10-2 and TRBJ2-7, with D perhaps TRBD1 (5 bases). V was trimmed by 6 bases and J by 6 bases, leaving 12 bases between them. The CDR3 sequence is 12 residues long. Germline CDR1 reads WSHSY; CDR2 reads SAAADI. The CDR3 coding sequence is TGCGCCAGCAGGCCCACAGGTGCCGAGCAGTACTTC. It encodes CASRPTGAEQYF.

The rearrangement links TRBV7-6 to TRBJ2-3; 10 bases agree with TRBD2. After removal of 5 bases from V and 3 bases from J, the junction contained 8 bases not matched to a gene. The CDR3 sequence is 16 residues long. Germline assignment: CDR1 SGHVS and CDR2 FNYEAQ. The DNA of the CDR3 is TGTGCCAGCAGCACATCAAAGCGGGGGGGAACAGATACGCAGTATTTT. It codes for CASSTSKRGGTDTQYF.

The V and J genes are TRBV11-1 and TRBJ2-7, with a possible D match to TRBD1 (7 bases). Germline lookup yields CDR1 SGHAT and CDR2 FQDESV (reference sequence). The CDR3 has 15 residues. Trimming shortened V by 5 bases and J by 2 bases, and 16 bases separated the two germline ends. The CDR3 is CASSLGGQSTYEQYF. The CDR3 DNA is TGTGCCAGCAGCCTGGGGGGACAGTCTACCTACGAGCAGTACTTC.

This clone occurred a few times. The chain combines TRBV14 with TRBJ1-1; D gene uncertain. With 3 bases removed from V and 0 bases from J, the gap between germline ends came to 11 bases. Per the germline V gene, CDR1 is SGHDN and CDR2 is FVKESK. This CDR3 comprises 15 residues. The CDR3 spells CASSQVAGLNTEAFF. CDR3 sequence (DNA): TGTGCCAGCAGCCAGGTTGCAGGCCTGAACACTGAAGCTTTCTTT.

J is TRBJ1-1 and V is TRBV9; D unresolved. Between the trimmed V and J ends, which lost 3 bases and 1 base, there was a span of 7 bases. This CDR3 contains 13 residues. Germline V CDR1 and CDR2: SGDLS, YYNGEE. The CDR3 protein is CASSAIWNTEAFF. In nucleotides, the CDR3 is TGTGCCAGCAGCGCAATTTGGAACACTGAAGCTTTCTTT.

The V call is TRBV21-1, the J call TRBJ1-1. TRBV21-1 is a pseudogene locus. The CDR3 sequence is 13 residues long. The CDR3 reads CASSIGADTEAFF. Written as DNA, the CDR3 is TGTGCCAGCAGCATCGGAGCGGACACTGAAGCTTTCTTT.

The chain links TRBV2 to TRBJ1-1; D call uncertain. The CDR3 totals 12 residues. The germline V gene has CDR1 SNHLY and CDR2 FYNNEI. V was cut by 7 bases and J by 4 bases, with 10 bases left in between. CDR3 protein: CASKEVTTEAFF. CDR3 DNA: TGTGCCAGCAAGGAAGTCACCACTGAAGCTTTCTTT.

This chain connects TRBV6-5 to TRBJ1-5, with D uncertain. Germline V gene lookup returns CDR1 MNHEY and CDR2 SVGAGI. The CDR3 totals 14 residues. Trimming removed 2 bases from V and 5 bases from J, with 10 bases in between. CDR3 loop: CASSYNPEDQPQHF. The CDR3, as DNA: TGTGCCAGCAGTTACAACCCGGAGGATCAGCCCCAGCATTTT.

The chain couples TRBV30 to TRBJ1-1; D unresolved. Germline V gene lookup returns CDR1 GTSNPN and CDR2 SVGIG (reference sequence). The CDR3 extends over 13 amino acids. V lost 1 base and J 4 bases, leaving 10 bases between the germline ends. CDR3 sequence (DNA): TGTGCCTGGAGTGCCAGCCGGGGCACTGAAGCTTTCTTT. It translates to CAWSASRGTEAFF. Full variable domain (rest looked up from reference TRBV30 and TRBJ1-1): SQTIHQWPATLVQPVGSPLSLECTVEGTSNPNLYWYRQAAGRGLQLLFYSVGIGQISSEVPQNLSASRPQDRQFILSSKKLLLSDSGFYLCAWSASRGTEAFFGQGTRLTVV.

V usage is TRBV6-6 and J usage is TRBJ1-2, with D unclear. Deletions cut 4 bases from V and 8 bases from J, with 20 bases between. Germline lookup yields CDR1 MNHNY and CDR2 SVGAGI (reference sequence). The CDR3 is made up of 15 amino acids. CDR3 DNA sequence: TGTGCCAGCAGTTTCGTACACACCTTGGAGGAGGGCTACACCTTC. As protein: CASSFVHTLEEGYTF.

This clone was detected once. This chain joins TRBV7-2 and TRBJ1-2; D uncertain. The V and J ends lost 6 bases and 4 bases respectively, with 6 bases between them. This CDR3 is 11 amino acids long. Germline-derived CDR1 and CDR2 are SGHTA and FQGNSA. The CDR3 is CASRYIYGYTF. As DNA, the CDR3 is TGTGCCAGCAGATATATCTATGGCTACACCTTC.

This clone was seen more than once but under ten times. This rearrangement joins TRBV10-3 to TRBJ1-5; D is possibly TRBD1 (6 bases). The CDR3 extends over 14 amino acids. V shed 0 bases and J shed 4 bases, with 7 bases lying between them. Germline CDR1 and CDR2: ENHRY and SYGVKD. The CDR3 here is CAISESTGNQPQHF. CDR3 in DNA: TGTGCCATCAGTGAGTCAACAGGGAATCAGCCCCAGCATTTT.

This clone has more than one count but fewer than ten. The chain recombines TRBV14 with TRBJ2-7; TRBD2 might be the D (6 bases). V gave up 8 bases and J gave up 3 bases, with 23 bases separating them. Per the germline V gene, CDR1 is SGHDN and CDR2 is FVKESK. This CDR3 has 16 residues. The CDR3 region is CASWEACGPVCYEQYF. The CDR3 bases are TGTGCCAGCTGGGAGGCCTGTGGGCCTGTCTGCTACGAGCAGTACTTC.

The chain carries TRBV28 and TRBJ2-3, with TRBD2 as a possible D gene (5 bases). The germline V gene encodes CDR1 MDHEN and CDR2 SYDVKM. V dropped 3 bases and J dropped 1 base, with 8 bases sitting between them. This CDR3 contains 14 residues. Written as DNA, the CDR3 is TGTGCCAGCAGTTTGGGAGTCGGCACAGATACGCAGTATTTT. Its translation is CASSLGVGTDTQYF.

This clone was detected only a few times. The genes are TRBV2 and TRBJ1-2; TRBD1 matches 7 bases. From germline, CDR1 is SNHLY and CDR2 FYNNEI. The length of the CDR3 is 13 residues. Trimming cost V 3 bases and J 7 bases; bases outside gene matches: 5. CDR3: CASSEEGQSGYTF. In DNA, the CDR3 is TGTGCCAGCAGTGAGGAGGGACAGTCTGGCTACACCTTC.

The rearrangement joins TRBV9 to TRBJ2-5, with 7 bases aligning to TRBD2. This CDR3 has 13 amino acids. Germline lookup yields CDR1 SGDLS and CDR2 YYNGEE. J gave up 5 bases and V 2 bases, and 3 bases lay outside the gene matches. In nucleotides, the CDR3 is TGTGCCAGCAGCGTCGGGGGGATGGAGACCCAGTACTTC. This codes for CASSVGGMETQYF. The variable domain in full, completed from reference TRBV9 and TRBJ2-5, reads DSGVTQTPKHLITATGQRVTLRCSPRSGDLSVYWYQQSLDQGLQFLIQYYNGEERAKGNILERFSAQQFPDLHSELNLSSLELGDSALYFCASSVGGMETQYFGPGTRLLVL.

The rearrangement joins TRBV2 to TRBJ2-7; the D is unclear. V gave up 2 bases and J gave up 6 bases, with 5 bases separating them. The CDR3 spans 11 residues. Germline CDR1 SNHLY, CDR2 FYNNEI. The CDR3 here is CASSELVEQYF. The CDR3 nucleotides are TGTGCCAGCAGTGAATTGGTCGAGCAGTACTTC.

This rearrangement joins TRBV4-1 to TRBJ1-2; D might be TRBD1 (6 bases). There are 16 residues in the CDR3. Trimming removed 1 base from V and 3 bases from J, with 15 bases in between. CDR1 is MGHRA, CDR2 YSYEKL, per germline. CDR3 nucleotides: TGCGCCAGCAGCCAAGTCGGCTGGGGGGCCGACTATGGCTACACCTTC. Translated: CASSQVGWGADYGYTF.

The genes are TRBV6-1 and TRBJ2-1; 11 positions match TRBD1. The V gene end was trimmed by 2 bases and the J gene end by 6 bases; junction bases not matched to a gene: 3. Germline CDR1 reads MNHNS; CDR2 reads SASEGT. CDR3 size: 15 residues. CDR3: CASSETGTGGNEQFF. The CDR3 coding sequence is TGTGCCAGCAGTGAAACCGGGACAGGGGGCAATGAGCAGTTCTTC.